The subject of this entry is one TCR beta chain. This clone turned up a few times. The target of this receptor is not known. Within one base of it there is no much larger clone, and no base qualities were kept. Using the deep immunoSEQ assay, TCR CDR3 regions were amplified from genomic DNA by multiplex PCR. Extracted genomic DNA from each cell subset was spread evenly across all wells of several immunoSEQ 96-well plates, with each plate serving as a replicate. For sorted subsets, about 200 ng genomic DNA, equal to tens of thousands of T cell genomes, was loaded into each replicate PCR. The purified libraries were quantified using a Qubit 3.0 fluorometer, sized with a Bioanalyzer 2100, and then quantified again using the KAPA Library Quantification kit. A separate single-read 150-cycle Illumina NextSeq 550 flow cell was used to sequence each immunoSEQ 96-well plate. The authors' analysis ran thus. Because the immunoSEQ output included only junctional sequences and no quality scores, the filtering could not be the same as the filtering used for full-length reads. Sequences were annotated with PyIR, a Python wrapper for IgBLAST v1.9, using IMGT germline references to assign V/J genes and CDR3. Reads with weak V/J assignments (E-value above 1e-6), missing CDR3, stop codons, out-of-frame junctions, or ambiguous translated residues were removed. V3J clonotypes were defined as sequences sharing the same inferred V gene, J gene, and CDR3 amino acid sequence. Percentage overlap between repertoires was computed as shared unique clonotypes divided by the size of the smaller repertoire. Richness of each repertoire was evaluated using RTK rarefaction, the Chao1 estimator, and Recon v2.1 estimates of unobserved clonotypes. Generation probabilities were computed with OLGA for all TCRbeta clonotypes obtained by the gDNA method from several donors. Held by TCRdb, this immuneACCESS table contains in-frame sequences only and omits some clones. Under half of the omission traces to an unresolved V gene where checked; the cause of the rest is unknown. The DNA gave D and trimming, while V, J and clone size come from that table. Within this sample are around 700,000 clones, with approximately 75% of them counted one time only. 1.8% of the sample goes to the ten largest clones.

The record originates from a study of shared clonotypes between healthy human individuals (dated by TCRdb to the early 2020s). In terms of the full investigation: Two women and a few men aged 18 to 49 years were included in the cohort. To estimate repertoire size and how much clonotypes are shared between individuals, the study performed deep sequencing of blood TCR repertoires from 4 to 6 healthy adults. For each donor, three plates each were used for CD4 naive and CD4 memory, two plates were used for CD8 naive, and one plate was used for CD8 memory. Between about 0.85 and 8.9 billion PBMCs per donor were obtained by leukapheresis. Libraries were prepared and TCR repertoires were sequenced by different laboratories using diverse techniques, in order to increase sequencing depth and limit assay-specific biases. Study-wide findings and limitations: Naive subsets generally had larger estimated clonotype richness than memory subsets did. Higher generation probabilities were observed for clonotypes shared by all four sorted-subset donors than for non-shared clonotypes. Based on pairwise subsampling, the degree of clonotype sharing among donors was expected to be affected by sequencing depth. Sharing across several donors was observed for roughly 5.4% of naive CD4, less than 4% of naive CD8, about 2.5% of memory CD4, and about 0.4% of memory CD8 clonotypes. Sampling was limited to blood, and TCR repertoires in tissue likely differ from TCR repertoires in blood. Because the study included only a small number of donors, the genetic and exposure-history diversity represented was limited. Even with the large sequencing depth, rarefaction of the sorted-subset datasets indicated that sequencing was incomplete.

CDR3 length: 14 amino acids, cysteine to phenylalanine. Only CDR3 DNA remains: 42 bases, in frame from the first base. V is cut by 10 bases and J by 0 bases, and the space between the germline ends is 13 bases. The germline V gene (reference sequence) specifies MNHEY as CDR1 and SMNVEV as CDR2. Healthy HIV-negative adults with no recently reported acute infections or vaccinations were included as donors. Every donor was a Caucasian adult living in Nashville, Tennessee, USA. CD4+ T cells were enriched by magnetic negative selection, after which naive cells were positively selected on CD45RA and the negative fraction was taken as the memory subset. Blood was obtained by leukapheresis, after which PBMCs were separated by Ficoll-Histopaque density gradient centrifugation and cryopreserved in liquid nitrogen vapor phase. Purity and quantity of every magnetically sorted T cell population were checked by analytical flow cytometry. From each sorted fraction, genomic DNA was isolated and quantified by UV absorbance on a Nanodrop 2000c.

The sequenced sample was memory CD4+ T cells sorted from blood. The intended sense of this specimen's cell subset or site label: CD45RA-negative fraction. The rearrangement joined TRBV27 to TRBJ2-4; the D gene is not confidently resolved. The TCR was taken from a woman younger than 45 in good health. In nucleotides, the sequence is TGTGCCATCCTTCGCTTCATAGCCAAAAACATTCAGTACTTC. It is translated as CAILRFIAKNIQYF.